These 3 T cell receptor beta chains originate from one sample sequenced in a study of T cell repertoires in cytomegalovirus infection. TCRdb used MiXCR to reprocess the reads, holding one entry per CDR3 protein. The table has approximately 500,000 distinct CDR3 sequences, approximately 15% seen once. Input material: CD8+ T cells from PBMCs. Receptors were obtained from a human donor in good health (CMV status not recorded). Some clones in this sample may be carry-over from other donors' samples.

A remark on this clonotype: The germline gene is not matched at one end of the junction; a read error may be the cause. The gene calls are TRBV14 and TRBJ2-5; maybe TRBD1 (7 bases). CDR3 length: 14 amino acids. The germline V gene encodes CDR1 SGHDN and CDR2 FVKESK. The CDR3, as DNA: TGTGCCAGCAGCCACCGCAGGGGGGAGGAGACCCAGTCCTTC. Translated: CASSHRRGEETQSF. Complete variable domain (other parts from reference TRBV14 and TRBJ2-5): EAGVTQFPSHSVIEKGQTVTLRCDPISGHDNLYWYRRVMGKEIKFLLHFVKESKQDESGMPNNRFLAERTGGTYSTLKVQPAELEDSGVYFCASSHRRGEETQSFGPGTRLLVL.

The table lists this clonotype with a few counts. This sequence joins TRBV27 and TRBJ2-5; no reliable D call. The CDR3 extends over 12 amino acids. Trimming stripped 4 bases from V and 5 bases from J, with 8 bases between. The germline gives CDR1 MNHEY, CDR2 SMNVEV (reference sequence). The CDR3 DNA follows: TGTGCCAGCAGTTGGAACGGGGAGACCCAGTACTTC. Translated: CASSWNGETQYF.

The table lists this clonotype with many counts. DNA for the CDR3: TGTGCCAGCAGCTTAATTAGCGGCACAGATACGCAGTATTTT. It is translated as CASSLISGTDTQYF. J is TRBJ2-3 and V is TRBV7-2; possible D gene TRBD2, 5 bases. Germline CDR1 is SGHTA and CDR2 is FQGNSA. V was shortened by 2 bases and J by 1 base, with 7 bases between the two germline ends. This CDR3 has 14 amino acids.